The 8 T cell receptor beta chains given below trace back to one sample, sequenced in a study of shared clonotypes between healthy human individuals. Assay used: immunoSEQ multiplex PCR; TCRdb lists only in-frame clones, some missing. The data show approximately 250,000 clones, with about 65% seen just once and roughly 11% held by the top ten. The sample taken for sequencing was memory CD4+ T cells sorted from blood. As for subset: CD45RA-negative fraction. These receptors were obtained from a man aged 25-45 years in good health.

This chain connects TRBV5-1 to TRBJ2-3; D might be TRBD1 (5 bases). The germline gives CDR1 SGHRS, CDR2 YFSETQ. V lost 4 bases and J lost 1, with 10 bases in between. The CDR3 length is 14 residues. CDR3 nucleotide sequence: TGCGCCAGCAGCCCCAGGGTCGGCACAGATACGCAGTATTTT. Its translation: CASSPRVGTDTQYF.

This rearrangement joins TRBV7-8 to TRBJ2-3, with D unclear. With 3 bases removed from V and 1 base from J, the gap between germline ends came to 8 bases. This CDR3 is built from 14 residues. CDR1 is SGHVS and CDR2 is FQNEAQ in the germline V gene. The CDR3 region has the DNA TGTGCCAGCAGCTTCAGGCCCCGCACAGATACGCAGTATTTT. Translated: CASSFRPRTDTQYF.

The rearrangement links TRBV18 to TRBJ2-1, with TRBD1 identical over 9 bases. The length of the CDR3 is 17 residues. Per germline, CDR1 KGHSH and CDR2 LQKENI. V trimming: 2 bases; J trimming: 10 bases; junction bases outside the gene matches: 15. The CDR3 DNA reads TGTGCCAGCTCACCAGGTGTCGGACAGGGGCCCCAGGGGGAGCAGTTCTTC. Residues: CASSPGVGQGPQGEQFF.

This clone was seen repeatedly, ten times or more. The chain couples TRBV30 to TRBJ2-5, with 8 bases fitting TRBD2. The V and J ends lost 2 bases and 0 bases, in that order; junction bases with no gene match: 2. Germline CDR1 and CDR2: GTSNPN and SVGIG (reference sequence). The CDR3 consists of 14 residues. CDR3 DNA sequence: TGTGCCTGGAGTACTAGCGGACACCAAGAGACCCAGTACTTC. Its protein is CAWSTSGHQETQYF.

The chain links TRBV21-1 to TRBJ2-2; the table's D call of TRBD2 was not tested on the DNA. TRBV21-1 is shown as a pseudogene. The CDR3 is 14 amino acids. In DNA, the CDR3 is TGTGCCAGCAGCAAACAACAGCGGACCGGGGAGCTGTTTTTT. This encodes CASSKQQRTGELFF.

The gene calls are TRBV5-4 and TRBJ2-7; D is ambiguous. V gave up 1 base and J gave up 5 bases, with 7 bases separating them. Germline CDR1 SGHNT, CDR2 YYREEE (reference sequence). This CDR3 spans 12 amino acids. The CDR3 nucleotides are TGTGCCAGCAGCTTGCCAGGCGACGAGCAGTACTTC. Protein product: CASSLPGDEQYF.

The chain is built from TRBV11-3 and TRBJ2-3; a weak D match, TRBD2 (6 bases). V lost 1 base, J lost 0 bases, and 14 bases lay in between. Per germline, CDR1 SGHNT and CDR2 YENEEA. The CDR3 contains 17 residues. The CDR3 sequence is CASSLAGAATSTDTQYF. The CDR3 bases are TGTGCCAGCAGCTTAGCGGGAGCGGCAACTAGCACAGATACGCAGTATTTT.

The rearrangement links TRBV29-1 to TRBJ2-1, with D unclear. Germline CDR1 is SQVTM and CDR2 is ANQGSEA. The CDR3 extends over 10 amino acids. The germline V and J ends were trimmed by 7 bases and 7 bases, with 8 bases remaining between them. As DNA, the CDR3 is TGCAGCGGCGGCGAAAATGAGCAGTTCTTC. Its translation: CSGGENEQFF.